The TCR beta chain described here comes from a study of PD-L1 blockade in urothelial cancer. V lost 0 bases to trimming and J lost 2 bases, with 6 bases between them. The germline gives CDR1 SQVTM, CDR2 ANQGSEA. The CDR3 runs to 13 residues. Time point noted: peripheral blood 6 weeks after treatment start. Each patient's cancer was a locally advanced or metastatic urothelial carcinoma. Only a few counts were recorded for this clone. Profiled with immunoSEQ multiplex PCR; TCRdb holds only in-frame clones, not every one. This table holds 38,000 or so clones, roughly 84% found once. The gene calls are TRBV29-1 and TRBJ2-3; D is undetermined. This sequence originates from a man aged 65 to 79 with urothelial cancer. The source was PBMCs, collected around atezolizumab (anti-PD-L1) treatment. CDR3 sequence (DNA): TGCAGCGTTGAAGACACAGACACAGATACGCAGTATTTT. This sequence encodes CSVEDTDTDTQYF.